Below, 32 T cell receptor beta chains from the same sample are listed, as sequenced in a study of tumor and adjacent non-tumor tissue in lung cancer. A modified ARM-PCR protocol with three rounds of nested PCR amplified TCRbeta. TCRdb passed the multiplex PCR reads through MiXCR, listing each CDR3 protein once. The table has about 75,000 distinct CDR3 sequences, about three quarters seen once. This sample's RNA came from whole unsorted tissue. Sequences were obtained from lung tumor tissue. Receptors originate from a woman in her forties or fifties with non-small cell lung cancer.

This clonotype was seen a few times. Since a much larger clone is just one base distant, this may be a read error. This chain uses TRBV20-1 with TRBJ1-2; no clear D. Germline V gives CDR1 DFQATT, CDR2 SNEGSKA (reference sequence). V was cut by 5 bases and J by 7 bases, with 17 bases left in between. CDR3 length: 13 residues. The CDR3 reads CSALGRRHGGYTF. CDR3 DNA sequence: TGCAGTGCTCTGGGCAGGAGGCACGGTGGCTACACCTTC.

This clonotype was observed once. A junction end diverges from the germline sequence, so it may reflect a read error. The chain employs TRBV12-3 or TRBV12-4 and TRBJ1-1; possible D gene TRBD1, 5 bases. The CDR3 runs to 13 residues. CDR3 protein: CANTVQGDSEASF. CDR3 bases: TGTGCCAACACAGTCCAGGGTGATTCTGAAGCTTCCTTT.

As to this clonotype: A read error is likely, as this CDR3 ends without the conserved phenylalanine or tryptophan. The DNA is left out, because the CDR3 cannot be placed on it with certainty; the CDR3 is given as TCRdb lists it. The chain has TRBV11-2 and TRBJ2-3. The V gene's germline CDR1 is SGHAT and CDR2 FQNNGV. Inclusive of both ends, the CDR3 amounts to 14 amino acids. CDR3 region: CASNLDLVADTEYS.

This clonotype appeared many times. The V gene is TRBV29-1, the J gene TRBJ1-1, with a tentative D call TRBD1 (5 bases). This CDR3 is built from 12 residues. Germline CDR1 SQVTM, CDR2 ANQGSEA. Trimming left V 4 bases short and J 5 bases short, with 11 bases between. The CDR3 nucleotides read TGCAGCGTTGTCCGGGGGGTGACTGAAGCTTTCTTT. It specifies CSVVRGVTEAFF.

This clonotype appeared a few times. One end of the junction is discordant with germline, which a read error may explain. The rearrangement uses TRBV6-1 and TRBJ2-2, with 10 positions matching TRBD1. The CDR3 length is 15 residues. From germline, CDR1 is MNHNS and CDR2 SASEGT. The CDR3 bases are TGTGCCAACAGTGACGGACAGGGGGACACCGGGGAGCTATTTTTT. It specifies CANSDGQGDTGELFF.

A word on this clonotype: An end of the junction differs from the germline gene, which may be a read error. This chain joins TRBV20-1 and TRBJ2-5; the match to TRBD2 covers 11 bases. This CDR3 is built from 15 residues. CDR1 DFQATT and CDR2 SNEGSKA come from the germline V gene (reference sequence). CDR3 loop: CSARLLAGDHETQYF. For the CDR3, the DNA is TGCAGTGCTAGGTTACTAGCGGGAGACCATGAGACCCAGTACTTC.

Concerning this clonotype itself: In this CDR3 the conserved last residue, phenylalanine or tryptophan, is missing, so a read error is likely. V and J are TRBV6-6 and TRBJ2-3, with a tentative D call TRBD1 (6 bases). Germline CDR1 and CDR2: MNHNY and SVGAGI (reference sequence). The germline V and J ends were trimmed by 5 bases and 2 bases, with 11 bases remaining between them. The CDR3 contains 14 residues. CDR3: CASSVQGHTDTQYL. The CDR3 DNA is TGTGCCAGCAGTGTTCAGGGACACACAGATACGCAGTATCTT.

The chain employs TRBV11-2 and TRBJ1-4, with D perhaps TRBD1 (5 bases). This CDR3 has 19 residues. V shed 8 bases and J shed 2 bases, with 27 bases lying between them. Germline loops: CDR1 SGHAT, CDR2 FQNNGV. CDR3 in DNA: TGTGCCAGCTTAGATATTGCAGGGCCGGATAGGATCACTAATGAAAAACTGTTTTTT. As protein: CASLDIAGPDRITNEKLFF.

The chain employs TRBV4-1 and TRBJ2-7; no reliable D call. Germline V gives CDR1 MGHRA, CDR2 YSYEKL. The CDR3 length is 15 residues. CDR3 in amino acids: CARSQWSSRLDEQYF. CDR3 DNA: TGCGCTAGGAGCCAATGGTCCTCTCGCCTCGACGAGCAGTACTTC.

Worth noting for this clonotype: A much larger clonotype is one base distant, so this may be a read error. The chain recombines TRBV2 with TRBJ2-5; D perhaps matches TRBD2 (5 bases). From germline, CDR1 is SNHLY and CDR2 FYNNEI. The length of the CDR3 is 14 residues. The V end lost 1 base, the J end lost 5 bases, and 11 bases lay between the germline ends. In DNA form, the CDR3 reads TGTGCCAGCAGTGAAGGGTGGGAGAAGGAGACCCAGTACTTC. Translation gives CASSEGWEKETQYF.

Sample share makes this clonotype medium-sized. The chain joins TRBV11-2 to TRBJ1-4; 8 bases match TRBD1. The CDR3 runs to 13 residues. CDR1 and CDR2 (germline): SGHAT, FQNNGV. The V and J ends lost 6 bases and 5 bases, in that order; junction bases with no gene match: 2. The chain's CDR3 is CASSRTGNEKLFF. The CDR3 coding sequence is TGTGCCAGCAGTAGGACAGGGAATGAAAAACTGTTTTTT. Based on the CDR3 plus reference TRBV11-2 and TRBJ1-4, the full variable domain is EAGVAQSPRYKIIEKRQSVAFWCNPISGHATLYWYQQILGQGPKLLIQFQNNGVVDDSQLPKDRFSAERLKGVDSTLKIQPAKLEDSAVYLCASSRTGNEKLFFGSGTQLSVL.

The rearrangement joins TRBV6-5 to TRBJ2-1, with 9 nucleotides matching TRBD1. Germline CDR1 and CDR2: MNHEY and SVGAGI. The CDR3 has 15 residues. The CDR3 region is CAISIGGTGFNEQFF. The CDR3, as DNA: TGTGCTATCAGTATTGGGGGGACAGGGTTCAATGAGCAGTTCTTC.

This chain links TRBV28 with TRBJ2-5, with D unclear. The CDR3 loop spans 14 amino acids. Germline assignment: CDR1 MDHEN and CDR2 SYDVKM. Trimming took 5 bases from V and 5 from J, leaving 15 bases between them. The CDR3 spells CASSNNLPRETQYF. The DNA of the CDR3 is TGTGCCAGCAGTAACAACTTGCCTAGGGAGACCCAGTACTTC.

This clonotype has just a few counts. A much larger clone lies one base from this, so it may be a read error. The chain is built from TRBV20-1 and TRBJ2-1; the D is unclear. Germline-derived CDR1 and CDR2 are DFQATT and SNEGSKA (reference sequence). The CDR3 is 14 residues long. For the CDR3, the DNA is TGCAGTGCTAGAGATGTGGCGGAATACAATGAGCAGTCCTTC. This sequence encodes CSARDVAEYNEQSF.

The CDR3 is CASSLGAQGANGYTF. The DNA of the CDR3 is TGTGCCAGCAGTTTAGGGGCGCAAGGGGCTAATGGCTACACCTTC. The chain employs TRBV12-3 or TRBV12-4 and TRBJ1-2; a weak D match, TRBD1 (5 bases). The CDR3 has 15 residues. The V and J ends lost 1 base and 6 bases respectively, with 15 bases between them.

With regard to this clonotype: Likely a read error: the CDR3 ends without its conserved phenylalanine or tryptophan. The rearrangement links TRBV6-2 or TRBV6-3 to TRBJ1-4; unclear D gene. The germline V gene has CDR1 MNHEY and CDR2 SVGEGT. The CDR3 is 14 amino acids. In nucleotides, the CDR3 is TGTACCAGCAGTCCGAGGCAAACTAATGAAAAACTGTTTTCT. This codes for CTSSPRQTNEKLFS.

This clonotype was observed a single time. This chain uses TRBV24-1 with TRBJ1-5; 8 bases map to TRBD1. In germline, CDR1 is KGHDR, CDR2 SFDVKD. The CDR3 is 19 amino acids. The trim removed 6 bases at V and 2 bases at J, leaving 17 bases unmatched. The CDR3 sequence is CATSNSRDRPLMGNQPQHF. CDR3 bases: TGTGCCACCAGTAATTCCCGGGACAGGCCTTTAATGGGCAATCAGCCCCAGCATTTT.

This clonotype was seen ten or more times. The J gene is TRBJ2-2, the V gene TRBV10-3; 8 nucleotides align to TRBD1. CDR1 ENHRY and CDR2 SYGVKD come from the germline V gene. This CDR3 region has 15 residues. After removal of 7 bases from V and 1 base from J, the junction contained 5 bases not matched to a gene. The CDR3 loop is CAITDRGQNTGELFF. In nucleotides, the CDR3 is TGTGCCATCACTGACAGGGGACAGAACACCGGGGAGCTGTTTTTT.

This clonotype was seen a handful of times. The chain employs TRBV12-3 or TRBV12-4 and TRBJ2-1, with 11 bases identical to TRBD2. This CDR3 spans 17 amino acids. Germline trimming cut 4 bases from V and 10 bases from J; bases unmatched to any gene: 15. DNA of the CDR3: TGTGCCAGCAGTTCCCCCCCCGGGACTAGCGGTTTTTCGGAGCAGTTCTTC. Its translation is CASSSPPGTSGFSEQFF.

This clonotype was seen a single time. Germline and junction disagree at one end, which may indicate a read error. The chain carries TRBV12-3 or TRBV12-4 and TRBJ2-5, with TRBD1 identical over 7 bases. The CDR3 covers 16 residues. CDR3 nucleotides: TGTGCCAGCATAAGCGAGATGGTGACAGGGAAAGAGACCCACTACTTC. As protein: CASISEMVTGKETHYF.

Remarks on this clonotype: Possible read error: a much larger clone is one base away. V is TRBV24-1 and J is TRBJ2-3, with D unclear. The CDR3 is 13 residues long. CDR1 is KGHDR, CDR2 SFDVKD, per germline. The CDR3 DNA follows: TGTGCCACCAGTGATTTGGGGAAGGATATGCAGTATTTT. This gives the protein CATSDLGKDMQYF.

With regard to this clonotype: At one of its ends the junction is not consistent with the germline gene, which may arise from a read error. The V gene is TRBV6-5, the J gene TRBJ2-7; TRBD1 or TRBD2 may be the D gene (6 bases each). The CDR3 covers 14 residues. From germline, CDR1 is MNHEY and CDR2 SVGAGI. CDR3: CASSYNRGTHEQYF. In nucleotides, the CDR3 is TGTGCCAGTAGTTACAATCGGGGGACACACGAGCAGTACTTC.

This clonotype was observed once. The rearrangement uses TRBV5-1 and TRBJ2-7, with TRBD2 matching 7 bases. The CDR3 has 17 residues. The J segment lost 11 bases and the V segment lost 4 bases, leaving 24 bases of the junction unmatched. In germline, CDR1 is SGHRS, CDR2 YFSETQ. In nucleotides, the CDR3 is TGCGCCAGCAGCCCGGTTGGACTGGGTGTTCGGGACTACAAGGAGTACTTC. Its protein is CASSPVGLGVRDYKEYF.

This clonotype was seen a single time. The junction and the germline gene differ at one end; a read error may be behind it. The chain uses TRBV6-1 and TRBJ2-3; D gene unclear. CDR3 size: 16 residues. Germline V gene sequence: CDR1 MNHNS, CDR2 SASEGT. Written as DNA, the CDR3 is TGTGCCATCAGTGAAGGAGTAGCACTCCCCACAGTTACGCAGTATTTT. Translated, it gives CAISEGVALPTVTQYF.

Regarding this clonotype: Given the absence of the conserved phenylalanine or tryptophan at the CDR3 end, a read error is likely. The chain combines TRBV28 with TRBJ2-5, with D perhaps matching TRBD1 or TRBD2 (7 bases each). Germline CDR1 is MDHEN and CDR2 is SYDVKM. The CDR3 is made up of 17 amino acids. CDR3 amino acids: CARSLTPYQGEGETQYI. The CDR3 DNA is TGTGCCAGGAGTTTAACACCCTATCAGGGGGAGGGAGAGACCCAGTACATC.

A word on this clonotype: A much larger clone differs by one base, so this may be a read error. The gene calls are TRBV11-2 and TRBJ2-1; D remains unclear. Germline-derived CDR1 and CDR2 are SGHAT and FQNNGV. The length of the CDR3 is 14 residues. The CDR3: CASSIEVASNEQFF. CDR3 nucleotide sequence: TGTGCCAGCAGCATAGAGGTGGCCAGTAATGAGCAGTTCTTC.

As concerns this clonotype: A junction boundary mismatches the germline segment, possibly from a read error. This sequence joins TRBV20-1 and TRBJ1-1; TRBD1 is a possible D gene (5 bases). This CDR3 has 13 residues. Per the germline V gene, CDR1 is DFQATT and CDR2 is SNEGSKA (reference sequence). The CDR3 coding sequence is TGCAGTGCTAGAGAGGGAGGGGTGACTGAAACTTTATTT. It yields the protein CSAREGGVTETLF.

The chain is built from TRBV7-3 and TRBJ2-2; 8 bases agree with TRBD1. Germline trimming cut 2 bases from V and 0 bases from J; bases unmatched to any gene: 5. The CDR3 totals 17 residues. Looked up from germline, CDR1 is SGHTA and CDR2 is FQGTGA. CDR3 DNA: TGTGCCAGCAGCTTATCCGGGACAGGTGCGAACACCGGGGAGCTGTTTTTT. Translating gives CASSLSGTGANTGELFF.

The table lists this clonotype with a few counts. The chain uses TRBV20-1 and TRBJ2-2; D is unresolved. The germline V gene encodes CDR1 DFQATT and CDR2 SNEGSKA (reference sequence). This CDR3 comprises 16 residues. V shed 5 bases and J shed 7 bases, with 23 bases lying between them. The CDR3 loop is CSAPPMDGLMDGELFF. In nucleotides, the CDR3 is TGCAGTGCTCCACCTATGGACGGGTTAATGGACGGGGAGCTGTTTTTT.

A note on this clonotype: Relative to the germline gene, one junction end is altered; a read error may explain this. V is TRBV7-8 and J is TRBJ1-5; no firm D call. In germline, CDR1 is SGHVS, CDR2 FQNEAQ. The CDR3 totals 12 residues. This chain's CDR3 is CATSLASQPQHF. The CDR3 DNA reads as TGTGCCACCAGCTTAGCATCTCAGCCCCAGCATTTT.

Notes on this clonotype: It is likely a read error, because the conserved phenylalanine at the end of the CDR3 is missing. The chain recombines TRBV11-2 with TRBJ1-5; D ambiguous. The CDR3 extends over 15 amino acids. Germline V gene lookup returns CDR1 SGHAT and CDR2 FQNNGV. CDR3 protein: CASRFDGLSNQPQHL. In DNA, the CDR3 is TGTGCCAGCAGGTTTGATGGATTGAGCAACCAGCCCCAGCATCTT.

This clonotype was seen only a few times. This may be a read error, as it is one base from a much larger clone. The chain uses TRBV28 and TRBJ1-2; 7 bases agree with TRBD1. The germline CDR1 and CDR2 sequences are MDHEN and SYDVKM. The CDR3 is made up of 12 amino acids. The CDR3 sequence: CTSSYRGYGYTF. The CDR3 DNA is TGTACCAGCAGTTACAGGGGATATGGCTACACCTTC.